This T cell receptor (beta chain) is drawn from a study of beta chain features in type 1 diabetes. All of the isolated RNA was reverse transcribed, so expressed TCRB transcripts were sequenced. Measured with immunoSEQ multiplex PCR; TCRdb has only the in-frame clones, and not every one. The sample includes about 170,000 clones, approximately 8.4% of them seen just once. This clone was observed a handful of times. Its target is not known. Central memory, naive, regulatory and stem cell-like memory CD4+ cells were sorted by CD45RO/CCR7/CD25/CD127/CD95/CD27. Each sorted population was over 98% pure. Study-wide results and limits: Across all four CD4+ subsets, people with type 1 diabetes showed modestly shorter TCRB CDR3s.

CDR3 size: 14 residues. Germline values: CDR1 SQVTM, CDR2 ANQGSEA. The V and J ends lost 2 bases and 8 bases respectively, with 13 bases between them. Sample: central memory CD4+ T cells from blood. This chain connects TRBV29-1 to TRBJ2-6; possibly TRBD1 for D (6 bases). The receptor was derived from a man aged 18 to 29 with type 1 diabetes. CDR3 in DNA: TGCAGCGTTGAATCCACAGGGAATCCCAACGTCCTGACTTTC. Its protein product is CSVESTGNPNVLTF.